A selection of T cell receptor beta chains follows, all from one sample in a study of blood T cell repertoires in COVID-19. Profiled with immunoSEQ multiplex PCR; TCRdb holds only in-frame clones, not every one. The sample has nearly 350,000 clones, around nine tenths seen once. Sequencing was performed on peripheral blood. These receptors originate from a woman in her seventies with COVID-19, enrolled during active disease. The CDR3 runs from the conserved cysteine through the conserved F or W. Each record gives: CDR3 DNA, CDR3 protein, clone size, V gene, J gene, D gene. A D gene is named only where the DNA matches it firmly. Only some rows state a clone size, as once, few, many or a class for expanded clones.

TGCGCCAGCAGCTTGGCCCTAGTCCTAGCGAACACCGGGGAGCTGTTTTTT	CASSLALVLANTGELFF	.	TRBV5-1	TRBJ2-2	.
TGTGCCAGCGTCCGCGGGAGCGGGGAAGAGACCCAGTACTTC	CASVRGSGEETQYF	.	TRBV7-9	TRBJ2-5	TRBD2
TGTGCCAGCAGTGAATATCGAACAGGGCTCTATGGCTACACCTTC	CASSEYRTGLYGYTF	.	TRBV25-1	TRBJ1-2	.
TGTGCCAGCAGCCCCAAGCGATATAGCGGGGGGGCCTACGAGCAGTACTTC	CASSPKRYSGGAYEQYF	.	TRBV7-2	TRBJ2-7	TRBD2
TGTGCCAGCAGCCAAACAGGGCCCAATCAGCCCCAGCATTTT	CASSQTGPNQPQHF	.	TRBV14	TRBJ1-5	.
TGTGCCATCAGTGGAGAGGGTCCCCAGCATTTT	CAISGEGPQHF	once	TRBV10-3	TRBJ1-5	.
TGCGCCAGCAGACCTGACAGGGGACAGCAAGAGACCCAGTACTTC	CASRPDRGQQETQYF	.	TRBV5-1	TRBJ2-5	TRBD1
TGTGCCAGCAGCTTACGGACAGGGATGGGGTCTGGGGCCAACGTCCTGACTTTC	CASSLRTGMGSGANVLTF	.	TRBV5-6	TRBJ2-6	TRBD1
TGTGCCACCGGACAGGCCAACTATGGCTACACCTTC	CATGQANYGYTF	.	TRBV28	TRBJ1-2	TRBD1
TGTGCCAGCAGCTCAGAGAACACTGAAGCTTTCTTT	CASSSENTEAFF	.	TRBV6-6	TRBJ1-1	.
TGTGCCAGCAGTCCCCAGCCCGAGAGCGAAGATAATGAAAAACTGTTTTTT	CASSPQPESEDNEKLFF	.	TRBV6-6	TRBJ1-4	.
TGCGCCAGCAGTAGAGGGGGGGCAGAAGAGACCCAGTACTTC	CASSRGGAEETQYF	few	TRBV10-1	TRBJ2-5	.
TGTGCCAGCAGCCCCGGACATGCCCCAACTAATGAAAAACTGTTTTTT	CASSPGHAPTNEKLFF	.	TRBV7-9	TRBJ1-4	.
TGTGCCAGCAGTCCGACAGGGACTAATTCACCCCTCCACTTT	CASSPTGTNSPLHF	.	TRBV6-5	TRBJ1-6	TRBD1
TGTGCCACCAGTGATTCCAGGGGTTATGAAAAACTGTTTTTT	CATSDSRGYEKLFF	.	TRBV24-1	TRBJ1-4	.
TGTGCCAGCAGCCAAGGTTGGGACAGCAACAATGAGCAGTTCTTC	CASSQGWDSNNEQFF	.	TRBV3-1/TRBV3-2	TRBJ2-1	TRBD1
TGTGCCAGCAGTTTATGGACTCAGGGTATGGTGAACACCATATATTTT	CASSLWTQGMVNTIYF	once	TRBV28	TRBJ1-3	.
TGTGCCAGCTCAGGAGGACAGGGGGCTAACTATGGCTACACCTTC	CASSGGQGANYGYTF	.	TRBV18	TRBJ1-2	TRBD1
TGTGCCAGCAGCGTAGGGACAGGGGGCCCCTGGGATGAGCAGTTCTTC	CASSVGTGGPWDEQFF	.	TRBV9	TRBJ2-1	TRBD1
TGCGCCAGCAGTGAAGGAGGCGGGGGGGCACTTGATACGCAGTATTTT	CASSEGGGGALDTQYF	.	TRBV10-1	TRBJ2-3	TRBD2
TGTGCCAGCAGCCCGCATCATCAGGCCTCCTATGGCTACACCTTC	CASSPHHQASYGYTF	.	TRBV7-6	TRBJ1-2	.
TGTGCCAGTAGATTATATCCACTACGGTCACCCCTCCACTTT	CASRLYPLRSPLHF	.	TRBV19	TRBJ1-6	.
TGTGCCAGCAGCGTACCAGGGTCTGGAAACACCATATATTTT	CASSVPGSGNTIYF	.	TRBV9	TRBJ1-3	.
TGTGCCAGCAGTTACAATAACAGGGCAACTAATGAAAAACTGTTTTTT	CASSYNNRATNEKLFF	.	TRBV6-6	TRBJ1-4	.
TGTGCCAGCACCCCTCGGGGGGCCGGGAACACTGAAGCTTTCTTT	CASTPRGAGNTEAFF	.	TRBV21-1	TRBJ1-1	.
TGTGCCAGTAGTGCTCGAGCGACAGGCCCTCGGGACGAGCAGTACTTC	CASSARATGPRDEQYF	.	TRBV19	TRBJ2-7	.
TGCGCCAGCAGTGAGTCCGGCAGGGCGACTGAAGCTTTCTTT	CASSESGRATEAFF	.	TRBV10-1	TRBJ1-1	.
TGTGCCAGCAGCCTCAACCCGGGAAGGGGGAGCGGGGAAGAGACCCAGTACTTC	CASSLNPGRGSGEETQYF	.	TRBV3-1/TRBV3-2	TRBJ2-5	.
TGTGCCAGCAGCCAAGAGGGGACAGGAGCAACTAATGAAAAACTGTTTTTT	CASSQEGTGATNEKLFF	.	TRBV4-2	TRBJ1-4	TRBD1
TGTGCCAGCAGCACACAGGGCTACACTGAAGCTTTCTTT	CASSTQGYTEAFF	once	TRBV3-1/TRBV3-2	TRBJ1-1	.
TGTGCCAGCAGCCTTAGCGGGAGGAATACCGGGGAGCTGTTTTTT	CASSLSGRNTGELFF	.	TRBV7-9	TRBJ2-2	TRBD2
TGCGCCAGCAGCCCACGACAGGGGGCGGGTTATGGCTACACCTTC	CASSPRQGAGYGYTF	.	TRBV4-3	TRBJ1-2	TRBD1
TGTGCCAGCAGCTTGGGGGGGACACCCACCTACGAGCAGTACTTC	CASSLGGTPTYEQYF	.	TRBV5-6	TRBJ2-7	.
TGCGCCAGCAGCTTGGATTCGGTAGCTAGCGGGGGGGCTGGAGAGACCCAGTACTTC	CASSLDSVASGGAGETQYF	.	TRBV5-1	TRBJ2-5	TRBD2
TGTGCCACCAGTGACTCGGGGGGGAATCAGCCCCAGCATTTT	CATSDSGGNQPQHF	.	TRBV24-1	TRBJ1-5	.
TGTGCCAGCACGAAATCAGGACAGGAAGTTCTCACTGAAGCTTTCTTT	CASTKSGQEVLTEAFF	.	TRBV5-4	TRBJ1-1	TRBD1
TGTGCCAGCAGGCCGGGACAGGAGTACAATGAGCAGTTCTTC	CASRPGQEYNEQFF	.	TRBV11-2	TRBJ2-1	TRBD1
TGTGCCAGCAGCTTTCAGGGGGCTGGTGGGGCCAACGTCCTGACTTTC	CASSFQGAGGANVLTF	few	TRBV5-4	TRBJ2-6	TRBD1
TGTGCCAGCAGTCCAGACAGGGAGACCCTTGAAGCTTTCTTT	CASSPDRETLEAFF	.	TRBV28	TRBJ1-1	TRBD1
TGCGCCAGCAGCCAGGCCCGGGCAGGGTCCTACAATGAGCAGTTCTTC	CASSQARAGSYNEQFF	.	TRBV4-3	TRBJ2-1	.
TGTGCCTGGAGTTCGACTAGCGGGGCTGAGCAGTTCTTC	CAWSSTSGAEQFF	.	TRBV30	TRBJ2-1	TRBD2
TGTGCCAGCAGCTTAGCGGGGCTAGCGGGGGCCTTACCTAATGGGGCCAACGTCCTGACTTTC	CASSLAGLAGALPNGANVLTF	.	TRBV7-8	TRBJ2-6	TRBD2